This T cell receptor beta chain was sequenced in a study of control samples from healthy donors and cancer patients. The data were produced by immunoSEQ multiplex PCR, yet TCRdb's version contains in-frame clones alone and is incomplete. The profile shows about 150,000 clones, approximately 93% of them singletons. Germline V gene data show CDR1 as SNHLY and CDR2 as FYNNEI. The CDR3 sequence is 14 residues long. V was pared by 3 bases and J by 4 bases, with 12 bases between. The rearrangement uses TRBV2 and TRBJ1-1; TRBD1 is a possible D gene (5 bases). The clonotype comes from a woman aged 40 to 50 in good health. Sequenced input: blood. CDR3 DNA sequence: TGTGCCAGCAGTGAGGGTCAGGGTTTCACTGAAGCTTTCTTT. Protein: CASSEGQGFTEAFF.